These 9 T cell receptor beta chains were sequenced from one sample in a study of T cells in Graves' hyperthyroidism and ophthalmopathy. Amplified TCR beta CDR3 regions came from RNA transcripts. When the TCR CDR3 underwent first-round RT-PCR, the HTBI primer set was used. A single record per CDR3 protein comes from TCRdb applying MiXCR to the multiplex PCR reads. Of fewer than 200,000 distinct CDR3 sequences in the sample, about 9% were seen once. The sample comprised blood. These receptors came from a woman in her late teens or twenties with Graves' hyperthyroidism that later progressed to Graves' ophthalmopathy.

The sample holds many counts of this clonotype. The rearrangement uses TRBV4-2 and TRBJ2-7; perhaps TRBD2 as D (6 bases). V dropped 2 bases and J dropped 2 bases, with 10 bases sitting between them. Germline V gene lookup returns CDR1 LGHNA and CDR2 YNFKEQ. CDR3 length: 14 amino acids. CDR3 residues: CASSQSPGAYEQYF. The DNA for the CDR3 is TGTGCCAGCAGCCAATCACCGGGGGCCTACGAGCAGTACTTC.

V usage is TRBV4-1 and J usage is TRBJ1-4; a weak D match, TRBD1 (5 bases). Trimming took off 0 bases at V and 3 bases at J, with 14 bases between the two ends. Germline V gene data show CDR1 as MGHRA and CDR2 as YSYEKL. The CDR3 contains 17 residues. This chain's CDR3 is CASSQDPSGRANEKLFF. DNA for the CDR3: TGCGCCAGCAGCCAAGATCCGTCAGGGCGGGCTAATGAAAAACTGTTTTTT.

This clonotype appeared a few times. This sequence joins TRBV19 and TRBJ1-1; D may be TRBD1 (5 bases). The CDR3 runs 13 residues. The germline V gene has CDR1 LNHDA and CDR2 SQIVND (reference sequence). CDR3 nucleotides: TGTGCGAGCAATTCCGGGGGGAACACTGAAGCTTTCTTT. It translates to CASNSGGNTEAFF.

In this sample, this clonotype turned up a few times. V gene TRBV9 combines with J gene TRBJ2-1; 7 nucleotides match TRBD1. CDR3 length: 13 residues. Germline-derived CDR1 and CDR2 are SGDLS and YYNGEE. The J segment lost 7 bases and the V segment lost 0 bases, leaving 1 base of the junction unmatched. This CDR3 reads CASSVEDRNEQFF. The CDR3 DNA reads as TGTGCCAGCAGCGTAGAGGACAGGAATGAGCAGTTCTTC.

The chain uses TRBV28 and TRBJ2-7; 10 bases map to TRBD1. Germline V gene lookup returns CDR1 MDHEN and CDR2 SYDVKM. CDR3 length: 16 residues. Germline trimming cut 3 bases from V and 2 bases from J; bases unmatched to any gene: 7. The CDR3 protein is CASSFGPGQGTYEQYF. The CDR3 DNA follows: TGTGCCAGCAGTTTCGGGCCGGGACAGGGGACCTACGAGCAGTACTTC.

This clonotype has at least ten counts. V is TRBV6-1 and J is TRBJ2-7; no clear D gene. CDR1 is MNHNS, CDR2 SASEGT, per germline. The CDR3 is made up of 13 amino acids. V dropped 7 bases and J dropped 0 bases, with 10 bases sitting between them. In DNA, the CDR3 is TGTGCCAGCATGGGCGGTAGCTCCTACGAGCAGTACTTC. Its protein product is CASMGGSSYEQYF.

The chain joins TRBV5-1 to TRBJ2-1, with D tentatively TRBD1 (6 bases). Germline V gene data show CDR1 as SGHRS and CDR2 as YFSETQ. This CDR3 has 15 residues. V was pared by 0 bases and J by 5 bases, with 12 bases between. CDR3 in DNA: TGCGCCAGCAGCTTGGCGGCAGGGGACAACAATGAGCAGTTCTTC. This translates into CASSLAAGDNNEQFF.

This clonotype has a handful of counts. This chain links TRBV12-3 or TRBV12-4 with TRBJ2-1; D uncertain. The CDR3 loop spans 15 amino acids. V lost 7 bases and J lost 7, with 20 bases in between. In DNA, the CDR3 is TGTGCCAGCACTCCATCCCGGCGGCTTACAAATGAGCAGTTCTTC. Translating gives CASTPSRRLTNEQFF.

The chain uses TRBV19 and TRBJ2-3, with 9 bases lining up with TRBD2. The CDR3 has 16 amino acids. Germline CDR1 and CDR2: LNHDA and SQIVND (reference sequence). After removal of 7 bases from V and 4 bases from J, the junction contained 12 bases not matched to a gene. CDR3 sequence reads: CASTPSGSGSADTQYF. The CDR3 coding sequence is TGTGCCAGTACCCCCTCCGGTAGCGGGAGTGCAGATACGCAGTATTTT.